This T cell receptor (beta chain) was captured in a study of beta chain features in type 1 diabetes. This CDR3 region has 14 residues. The V gene lost 6 bases and the J gene lost 0 bases, with 11 bases spanning the gap. The germline gives CDR1 LNHDA, CDR2 SQIVND (reference sequence). All of the isolated RNA was reverse transcribed, so expressed TCRB transcripts were sequenced. Libraries were prepared by immunoSEQ multiplex PCR; TCRdb keeps only in-frame clonotypes and omits some of them. The sample carries 250,000 or so clones, around 68% recorded once. The source is a man aged 25 to 40 in good health. Sample: naive CD4+ T cells from blood. The J gene is TRBJ1-1, the V gene TRBV19, with D maybe TRBD1 (6 bases). CDR3 loop: CASRRDIVNTEAFF. The CDR3 region has the DNA TGTGCCAGTAGAAGGGACATAGTGAACACTGAAGCTTTCTTT. The variable domain in full, with the rest retrieved from reference TRBV19 and TRBJ1-1, is DGGITQSPKYLFRKEGQNVTLSCEQNLNHDAMYWYRQDPGQGLRLIYYSQIVNDFQKGDIAEGYSVSREKKESFPLTVTSAQKNPTAFYLCASRRDIVNTEAFFGQGTRLTVV.